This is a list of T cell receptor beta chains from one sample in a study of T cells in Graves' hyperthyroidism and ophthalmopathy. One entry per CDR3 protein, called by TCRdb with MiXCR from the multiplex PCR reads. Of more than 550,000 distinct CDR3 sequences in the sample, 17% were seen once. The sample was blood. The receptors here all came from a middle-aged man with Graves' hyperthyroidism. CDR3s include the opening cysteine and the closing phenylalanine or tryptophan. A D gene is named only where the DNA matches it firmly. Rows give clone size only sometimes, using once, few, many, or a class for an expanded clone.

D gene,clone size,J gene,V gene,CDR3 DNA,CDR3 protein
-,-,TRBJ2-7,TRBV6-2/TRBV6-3,TGTGCCAGCAGTTATATATCGGGAGTCTACGAGCAGTACTTC,CASSYISGVYEQYF
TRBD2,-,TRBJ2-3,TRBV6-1,TGTGCCAGTCGAACGGGGGCGACTAGCGGGAACACAGATACGCAGTATTTT,CASRTGATSGNTDTQYF
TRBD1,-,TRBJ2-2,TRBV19,TGTGCCAGTAGCCACAGGGGCACCGGGGAGCTGTTTTTT,CASSHRGTGELFF
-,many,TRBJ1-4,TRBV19,TGTGCCAGTAGTACCTACAGGAAAGGGAACGAAAAACTGTTTTTT,CASSTYRKGNEKLFF
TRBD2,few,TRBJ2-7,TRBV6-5,TGTGCCAGCAGCAACGGGGTTGGCGGGAGGGGAGAGGACGAGCAGTACTTC,CASSNGVGGRGEDEQYF
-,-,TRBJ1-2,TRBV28,TGTGCCAGCAGTTTACCCGGGCTCGGTGGCTACACCTTC,CASSLPGLGGYTF
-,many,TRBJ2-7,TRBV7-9,TGTGCCAGCAGTTTGACCATTTCCGATCGCTACGAGCAGTACTTC,CASSLTISDRYEQYF
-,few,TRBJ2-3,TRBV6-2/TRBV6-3,TGTGCCAGCGGACGTCCGGGACTGTGCCCAGATACGCAGTATTTT,CASGRPGLCPDTQYF
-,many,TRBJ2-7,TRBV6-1,TGTGCCAGCAGACCCGGGACATCCCTCTCCTACGAGCAGTACTTC,CASRPGTSLSYEQYF
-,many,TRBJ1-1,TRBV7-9,TGTGCCAGCGGCCCGGTAGAAATGAACACTGAAGCTTTCTTT,CASGPVEMNTEAFF
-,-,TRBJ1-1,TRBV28,TGTGCCAGCAACGGACACTCGGGCACTGAAGCTTTCTTT,CASNGHSGTEAFF
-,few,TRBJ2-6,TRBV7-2,TGTGCCAGCTCGCGTCAAGGGCCTGGGGCCAACGTCCTGACTTTC,CASSRQGPGANVLTF
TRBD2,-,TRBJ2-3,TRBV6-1,TGTGCCACCCAGCGGGACCTTAGCACAGATACGCAGTATTTT,CATQRDLSTDTQYF
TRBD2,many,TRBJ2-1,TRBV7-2,TGTGCCAGCAGCTTAGCGGGACTAGCGGGAGTGAATGAGCAGTTCTTC,CASSLAGLAGVNEQFF
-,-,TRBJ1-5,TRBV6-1,TGTGCCACGGGGGAGGAACAGCCCCAGCATTTT,CATGEEQPQHF
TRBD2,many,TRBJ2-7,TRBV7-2,TGTGCCAGCAGCTTCTCTAGCGGCAGCCTCGAGCAGTACTTC,CASSFSSGSLEQYF
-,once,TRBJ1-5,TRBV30,TGTGCCTGGGTCCTCAGCAGGGGTCAGACCCAGCATTTT,CAWVLSRGQTQHF
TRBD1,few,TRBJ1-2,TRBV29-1,TGCAGCGTTGAGATGCGGACAGGGGCTGGCTACACCTTC,CSVEMRTGAGYTF
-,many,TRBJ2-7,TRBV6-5,TGTGCCAGCAGTTACTCCTCGCGGGCTGGAAAGCAGTACTTC,CASSYSSRAGKQYF
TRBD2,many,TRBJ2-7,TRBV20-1,TGCAGTGCTACTAGGACTAGCGGCCCCTACGAGCAGTACTTC,CSATRTSGPYEQYF
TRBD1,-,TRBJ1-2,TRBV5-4,TGTGCCAGCAGCCTAGGACAGGGTGAATGGTATGGCTACACCTTC,CASSLGQGEWYGYTF
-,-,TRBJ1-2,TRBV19,TGTGCCAGTACGGTTGGGACATCATATGGCTACACCTTC,CASTVGTSYGYTF
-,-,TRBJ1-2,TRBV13,TGTGCCAGCCCATCCGGACAGACCCCAAGGAATGGCTACACCTTC,CASPSGQTPRNGYTF